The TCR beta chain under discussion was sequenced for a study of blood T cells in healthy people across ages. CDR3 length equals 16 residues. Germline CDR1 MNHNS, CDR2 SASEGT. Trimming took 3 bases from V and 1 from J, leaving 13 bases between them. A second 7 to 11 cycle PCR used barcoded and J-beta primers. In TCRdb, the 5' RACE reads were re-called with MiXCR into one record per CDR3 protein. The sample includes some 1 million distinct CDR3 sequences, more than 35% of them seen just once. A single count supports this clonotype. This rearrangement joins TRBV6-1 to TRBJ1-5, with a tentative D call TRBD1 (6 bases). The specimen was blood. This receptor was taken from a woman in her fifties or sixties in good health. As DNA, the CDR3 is TGTGCCAGCAGTGACCCGAGAGACAGGAGCAATCAGCCCCAGCATTTT. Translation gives CASSDPRDRSNQPQHF.